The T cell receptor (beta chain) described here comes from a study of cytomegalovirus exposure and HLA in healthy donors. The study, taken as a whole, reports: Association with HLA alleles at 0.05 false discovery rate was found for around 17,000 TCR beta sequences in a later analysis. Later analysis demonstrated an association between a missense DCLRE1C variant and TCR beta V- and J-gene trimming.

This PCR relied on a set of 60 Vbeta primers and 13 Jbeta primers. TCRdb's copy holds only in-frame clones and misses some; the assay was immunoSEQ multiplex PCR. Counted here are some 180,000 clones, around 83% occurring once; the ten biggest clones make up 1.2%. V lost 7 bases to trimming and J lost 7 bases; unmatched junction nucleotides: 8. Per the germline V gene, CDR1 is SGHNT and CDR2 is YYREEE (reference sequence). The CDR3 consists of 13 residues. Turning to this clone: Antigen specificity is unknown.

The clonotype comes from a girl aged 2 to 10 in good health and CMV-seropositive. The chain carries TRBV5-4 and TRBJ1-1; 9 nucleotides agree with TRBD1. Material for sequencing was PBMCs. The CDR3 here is CASRTGVGNEAFF. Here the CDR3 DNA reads TGTGCCAGCCGGACAGGGGTGGGGAATGAAGCTTTCTTT. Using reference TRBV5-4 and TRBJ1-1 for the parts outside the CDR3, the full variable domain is ETGVTQSPTHLIKTRGQQVTLRCSSQSGHNTVSWYQQALGQGPQFIFQYYREEENGRGNFPPRFSGLQFPNYSSELNVNALELDDSALYLCASRTGVGNEAFFGQGTRLTVV.